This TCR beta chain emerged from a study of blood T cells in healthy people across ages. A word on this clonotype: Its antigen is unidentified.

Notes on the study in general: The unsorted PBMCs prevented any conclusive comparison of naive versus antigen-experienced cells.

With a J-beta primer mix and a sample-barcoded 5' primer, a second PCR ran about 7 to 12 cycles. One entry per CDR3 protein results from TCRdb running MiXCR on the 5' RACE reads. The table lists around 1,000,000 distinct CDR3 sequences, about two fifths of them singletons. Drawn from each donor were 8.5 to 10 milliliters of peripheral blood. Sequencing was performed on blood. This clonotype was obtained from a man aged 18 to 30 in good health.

CDR3 protein: CASSQVGLRAANEKLFF. Here the CDR3 DNA reads TGCGCCAGCAGCCAAGTAGGACTCCGCGCGGCTAATGAAAAACTGTTTTTT. The genes are TRBV4-1 and TRBJ1-4, with unresolved D. The CDR3 is 17 residues long. Germline V gene sequence: CDR1 MGHRA, CDR2 YSYEKL. V lost 1 base and J 3 bases, leaving 15 bases between the germline ends.